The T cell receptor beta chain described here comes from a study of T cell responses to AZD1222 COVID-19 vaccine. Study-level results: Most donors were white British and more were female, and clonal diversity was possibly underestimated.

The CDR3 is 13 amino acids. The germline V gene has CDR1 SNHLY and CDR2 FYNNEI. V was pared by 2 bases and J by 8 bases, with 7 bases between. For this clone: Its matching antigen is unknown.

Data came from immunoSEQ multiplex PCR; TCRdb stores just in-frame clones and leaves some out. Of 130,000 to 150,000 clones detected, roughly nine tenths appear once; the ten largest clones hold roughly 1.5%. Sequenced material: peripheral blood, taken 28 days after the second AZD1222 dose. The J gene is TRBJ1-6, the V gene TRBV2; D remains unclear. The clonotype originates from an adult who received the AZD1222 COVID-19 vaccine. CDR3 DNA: TGTGCCAGCAGTGAATTGAGAGATTCACCCCTCCACTTT. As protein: CASSELRDSPLHF.